The clone carrying this TCR beta chain is a singleton in its sample. Its antigen remains unknown. The assay was immunoSEQ multiplex PCR, and TCRdb's table has in-frame clones only and misses some. The table records 100,000 to 150,000 clones, 80% to 95% of them present only once. The data belong to a study of T cell responses to AZD1222 COVID-19 vaccine. Germline CDR1 reads ENHRY; CDR2 reads SYGVKD. The CDR3 has 15 residues. V was pared by 7 bases and J by 2 bases, with 16 bases between. Whole-study results and caveats: Regions 160-218 and 743-854 dominated among vaccine-associated CD4 TCRs spanning spike. Once two AZD1222 doses were given, Spike-specific TCR breadth and depth went up.

The receptor comes from an adult who received the AZD1222 COVID-19 vaccine. Sequencing used peripheral blood, obtained 28 days after the second AZD1222 dose. V is TRBV10-3 and J is TRBJ2-3; TRBD2 might be the D (6 bases). The CDR3 region has the DNA TGTGCCATCAAGTCGGGTGGCGGGGACACAGATACGCAGTATTTT. Translated: CAIKSGGGDTDTQYF.